These 24 T cell receptor beta chains were sequenced from one sample in a study of cytomegalovirus exposure and HLA in healthy donors. The PCR made use of 60 Vbeta and 13 Jbeta primers. TCRdb's copy holds only in-frame clones and misses some; the assay was immunoSEQ multiplex PCR. The sample consists of about 140,000 clones, roughly 80% of them appearing once. Source material: PBMCs. The receptors were gathered from a man aged 40-49 years in good health and CMV-seronegative.

The rearrangement links TRBV27 to TRBJ2-1; tentative D call: TRBD1 (6 bases). Per the germline V gene, CDR1 is MNHEY and CDR2 is SMNVEV (reference sequence). The V gene lost 7 bases and the J gene lost 9 bases, with 19 bases spanning the gap. The CDR3 is made up of 14 amino acids. The CDR3 sequence: CASTKQGYPSEQFF. CDR3 DNA: TGTGCCAGCACTAAACAGGGATACCCATCTGAGCAGTTCTTC.

V usage is TRBV27 and J usage is TRBJ2-1; 8 positions agree with TRBD1. With 5 bases clipped from V and 9 bases from J, the junction kept 15 bases outside the gene matches. This CDR3 spans 16 amino acids. Germline V gene lookup returns CDR1 MNHEY and CDR2 SMNVEV (reference sequence). The CDR3 is CASSAQAGGLKGEQFF. CDR3 coding DNA: TGTGCCAGCAGTGCACAAGCAGGGGGCCTAAAGGGTGAGCAGTTCTTC.

This clone occurred a few times. The chain has TRBV5-6 and TRBJ2-2; 9 bases agree with TRBD1. The germline V gene has CDR1 SGHDT and CDR2 YYEEEE. The CDR3 loop spans 15 amino acids. V gave up 5 bases and J gave up 3 bases; unmatched junction bases: 5. This CDR3 reads CASRTGQGDTGELFF. DNA for the CDR3: TGTGCCAGCAGAACGGGACAGGGAGACACCGGGGAGCTGTTTTTT.

This sequence joins TRBV13 and TRBJ2-1; D is possibly TRBD2 (6 bases). Trimming cost V 2 bases and J 9 bases, with 20 bases left between them. This CDR3 is 16 amino acids long. Looked up from germline, CDR1 is PRHDT and CDR2 is FYEKMQ (reference sequence). CDR3 protein: CASSLLSAGLGGEQFF. In nucleotides, the CDR3 is TGTGCCAGCAGCTTACTCTCCGCAGGGCTGGGGGGTGAGCAGTTCTTC.

This clone was observed a few times. Other DNA variants within this sample encode the same CDR3. The CDR3 loop reads CASSANYGYTF. Written as DNA, the CDR3 is TGTGCCAGCAGCGCAAATTATGGCTACACCTTC. The chain carries TRBV9 and TRBJ1-2; D call uncertain. Trimming stripped 3 bases from V and 5 bases from J, with 5 bases between. The CDR3 sequence is 11 residues long. The germline CDR1 and CDR2 sequences are SGDLS and YYNGEE. The full variable domain, rest sourced from reference TRBV9 and TRBJ1-2, is DSGVTQTPKHLITATGQRVTLRCSPRSGDLSVYWYQQSLDQGLQFLIQYYNGEERAKGNILERFSAQQFPDLHSELNLSSLELGDSALYFCASSANYGYTFGSGTRLTVV.

The CDR3 loop is CASSLGLRGGYTF. CDR3 bases: TGTGCCAGCAGCTTAGGCCTGCGGGGTGGCTACACCTTC. J is TRBJ1-2 and V is TRBV13; the D is unclear. Looked up from germline, CDR1 is PRHDT and CDR2 is FYEKMQ (reference sequence). Trimming left V 0 bases short and J 7 bases short, with 9 bases between. The CDR3 runs 13 residues.

The genes are TRBV10-1 and TRBJ2-3; weak D call: TRBD1 (6 bases). V was trimmed by 2 bases and J by 5 bases, leaving 11 bases between them. Germline loops: CDR1 WNHNN, CDR2 SYGVQD (reference sequence). The CDR3 totals 14 residues. In DNA, the CDR3 is TGCGCCAGCAGTGAGAATCAGGGGCTAGATACGCAGTATTTT. Protein product: CASSENQGLDTQYF.

The chain carries TRBV4-1 and TRBJ2-2; a weak D match, TRBD1 (6 bases). The CDR3 has 20 residues. Trimming stripped 2 bases from V and 3 bases from J, with 25 bases between. The germline CDR1 and CDR2 sequences are MGHRA and YSYEKL. The CDR3 sequence is CASSQYRAMGQGSDTGELFF. The CDR3 bases are TGCGCCAGCAGCCAATACCGAGCTATGGGGCAGGGGTCGGACACCGGGGAGCTGTTTTTT.

The J gene is TRBJ2-3, the V gene TRBV9; 7 bases map to TRBD1. The germline CDR1 and CDR2 sequences are SGDLS and YYNGEE. After removal of 0 bases from V and 1 base from J, the junction contained 2 bases not matched to a gene. The CDR3 runs to 15 residues. The CDR3, as DNA: TGTGCCAGCAGCGTAGAGGGGGCAGGCACAGATACGCAGTATTTT. Translated: CASSVEGAGTDTQYF.

This clone has just a few counts. The chain is built from TRBV6-5 and TRBJ1-2; the D gene is possibly TRBD1 (6 bases). V lost 1 base to trimming and J lost 2 bases, with 14 bases between them. CDR1 and CDR2 (germline): MNHEY, SVGAGI. The CDR3 length is 16 residues. DNA of the CDR3: TGTGCCAGCAGTTACTTTTCAGGGGAGATCAACTATGGCTACACCTTC. Protein sequence: CASSYFSGEINYGYTF.

The CDR3 is CASRTKGAGVSEQFF. The DNA of the CDR3 is TGTGCCAGCAGGACGAAAGGGGCGGGGGTGTCTGAGCAGTTCTTC. V gene TRBV7-3 combines with J gene TRBJ2-1; TRBD2 aligns across 7 bases. With 6 bases clipped from V and 9 bases from J, the junction kept 14 bases outside the gene matches. The CDR3 contains 15 residues. Germline V gives CDR1 SGHTA, CDR2 FQGTGA.

This chain connects TRBV15 to TRBJ2-3, with D unresolved. Germline values: CDR1 LNHNV, CDR2 YYDKDF (reference sequence). Between the trimmed V and J ends, which lost 1 base and 6 bases, there was a span of 11 bases. This CDR3 is 14 amino acids long. The CDR3 loop is CATSRAPRSDTQYF. The CDR3 DNA sequence: TGTGCCACCAGCAGAGCGCCCCGGTCCGATACGCAGTATTTT.

V usage is TRBV6-1 and J usage is TRBJ2-3; perhaps TRBD1 as D (5 bases). The CDR3 runs 14 residues. With 10 bases removed from V and 0 bases from J, the gap between germline ends came to 14 bases. Looked up from germline, CDR1 is MNHNS and CDR2 is SASEGT. Here the CDR3 reads CATRQQPSTDTQYF. For the CDR3, the DNA is TGTGCCACCCGACAGCAACCTAGCACAGATACGCAGTATTTT.

The rearrangement links TRBV9 to TRBJ2-2, with 10 bases fitting TRBD2. CDR3 length equals 15 residues. Trimming cost V 2 bases and J 6 bases; bases outside gene matches: 4. CDR1 is SGDLS, CDR2 YYNGEE, per germline. The CDR3 region has the DNA TGTGCCAGCAGCGTCCTAGCGGGGGTGCCCGGGGAGCTGTTTTTT. Amino acid sequence: CASSVLAGVPGELFF. The full variable domain, with the rest looked up from reference TRBV9 and TRBJ2-2, is DSGVTQTPKHLITATGQRVTLRCSPRSGDLSVYWYQQSLDQGLQFLIQYYNGEERAKGNILERFSAQQFPDLHSELNLSSLELGDSALYFCASSVLAGVPGELFFGEGSRLTVL.

This clone has only a few counts. The V gene is TRBV6-1, the J gene TRBJ2-1, with a weak D call TRBD2 (6 bases). V lost 3 bases and J lost 1, with 10 bases in between. The CDR3 consists of 15 residues. Germline CDR1 reads MNHNS; CDR2 reads SASEGT. In DNA, the CDR3 is TGTGCCAGCAGTGAGCGGGGACTTTCCTACAATGAGCAGTTCTTC. Amino acids: CASSERGLSYNEQFF.

The chain is built from TRBV4-2 and TRBJ1-4; D may be TRBD1 (6 bases). The CDR3 runs 18 residues. Germline CDR1 reads LGHNA; CDR2 reads YNFKEQ. The germline V and J ends were trimmed by 4 bases and 1 base, with 19 bases remaining between them. CDR3 coding DNA: TGTGCCAGCAGCCGAAGGCTTCTCGGGGGGCAAACTAATGAAAAACTGTTTTTT. Its translation is CASSRRLLGGQTNEKLFF.

A word on this clone: One end of the junction does not line up with germline, which may come from a read error. Other DNA sequences from this sample encode an identical CDR3 as well. This chain uses TRBV19 with TRBJ1-1; possibly TRBD1 for D (5 bases). This CDR3 region has 15 residues. In germline, CDR1 is LNHDA, CDR2 SQIVND (reference sequence). This chain's CDR3 is CASSPLSRGETEAFF. The CDR3, as DNA: TGTGCTAGTAGTCCCCTAAGTCGGGGGGAAACTGAAGCTTTCTTT.

The chain recombines TRBV11-2 with TRBJ2-1, with 8 bases that match TRBD2. The CDR3 is made up of 15 amino acids. V gave up 5 bases and J gave up 2 bases; unmatched junction bases: 5. In germline, CDR1 is SGHAT, CDR2 FQNNGV. The CDR3 region is CASSTAGEPYNEQFF. CDR3 DNA sequence: TGTGCCAGCAGCACAGCGGGGGAGCCCTACAATGAGCAGTTCTTC. Supplemented by reference TRBV11-2 and TRBJ2-1, the full variable domain reads EAGVAQSPRYKIIEKRQSVAFWCNPISGHATLYWYQQILGQGPKLLIQFQNNGVVDDSQLPKDRFSAERLKGVDSTLKIQPAKLEDSAVYLCASSTAGEPYNEQFFGPGTRLTVL.

The chain has TRBV5-8 and TRBJ2-7, with D perhaps TRBD1 (6 bases). The CDR3 runs to 11 residues. The V gene's germline CDR1 is SGHTS and CDR2 YDEGEE. V gave up 0 bases and J gave up 12 bases, with 10 bases separating them. CDR3 residues: CASSLGQASYF. CDR3 nucleotides: TGTGCCAGCAGCTTGGGACAGGCTTCGTACTTC.

The rearrangement joins TRBV7-3 to TRBJ2-3; 15 bases are shared with TRBD2. J gave up 0 bases and V 5 bases, and 12 bases lay outside the gene matches. Germline values: CDR1 SGHTA, CDR2 FQGTGA. CDR3 length: 20 amino acids. The CDR3 bases are TGTGCCAGCAGCCGGACCCCCGGGACTAGCGGGGGGACTAGCACAGATACGCAGTATTTT. Translated, it gives CASSRTPGTSGGTSTDTQYF. Based on the CDR3 plus reference TRBV7-3 and TRBJ2-3, the full variable domain is GAGVSQTPSNKVTEKGKYVELRCDPISGHTALYWYRQSLGQGPEFLIYFQGTGAADDSGLPNDRFFAVRPEGSVSTLKIQRTERGDSAVYLCASSRTPGTSGGTSTDTQYFGPGTRLTVL.

This chain uses TRBV2 with TRBJ2-1; 11 bases fit TRBD2. The CDR3 is made up of 14 amino acids. J gave up 3 bases and V 5 bases, and 0 bases lay outside the gene matches. In germline, CDR1 is SNHLY, CDR2 FYNNEI. The CDR3 spells CASSTSGGYNEQFF. The CDR3 coding sequence is TGTGCCAGCAGTACTAGCGGGGGCTACAATGAGCAGTTCTTC.

The rearrangement links TRBV10-1 to TRBJ2-3; D may be TRBD2 (5 bases). Trimming took 6 bases from V and 2 from J, leaving 12 bases between them. The CDR3 contains 14 residues. The germline gives CDR1 WNHNN, CDR2 SYGVQD (reference sequence). Here the CDR3 reads CASSRTSPTDTQYF. The CDR3 region has the DNA TGCGCCAGCAGCCGGACTTCCCCCACAGATACGCAGTATTTT.

This chain links TRBV7-3 with TRBJ1-1; D may be TRBD1 (6 bases). This CDR3 has 15 residues. Germline CDR1 SGHTA, CDR2 FQGTGA. Trimming stripped 0 bases from V and 5 bases from J, with 13 bases between. CDR3 nucleotides: TGTGCCAGCAGCTTAACGGTACAGGGTGGGACTGAAGCTTTCTTT. Translation gives CASSLTVQGGTEAFF. Full variable domain (missing parts from reference TRBV7-3 and TRBJ1-1): GAGVSQTPSNKVTEKGKYVELRCDPISGHTALYWYRQSLGQGPEFLIYFQGTGAADDSGLPNDRFFAVRPEGSVSTLKIQRTERGDSAVYLCASSLTVQGGTEAFFGQGTRLTVV.

In DNA form, the CDR3 reads TGTGCCAGCAGTTTAGCCCCGGGGGGTGAAAAACTGTTTTTT. This sequence encodes CASSLAPGGEKLFF. This sequence joins TRBV28 and TRBJ1-4; a weak D match, TRBD1 (5 bases). The CDR3 extends over 14 amino acids. V dropped 2 bases and J dropped 7 bases, with 11 bases sitting between them. Per the germline V gene, CDR1 is MDHEN and CDR2 is SYDVKM. The whole variable domain, filled in from reference TRBV28 and TRBJ1-4, reads DVKVTQSSRYLVKRTGEKVFLECVQDMDHENMFWYRQDPGLGLRLIYFSYDVKMKEKGDIPEGYSVSREKKERFSLILESASTNQTSMYLCASSLAPGGEKLFFGSGTQLSVL.